A single sample is the source of the 32 T cell receptor beta chains below, sequenced in a study of T cells after yellow fever vaccination. TCRdb processed the 5' RACE reads anew with MiXCR; each CDR3 protein has one entry. The table has approximately 160,000 distinct CDR3 sequences, 7% to 10% seen once. The sample consisted of CD8+ T cells sorted from PBMCs, taken 45 days after the yellow fever booster vaccination. All receptors come from a man aged 18 to 29 who received the YFV17D yellow fever vaccine.

This chain connects TRBV27 to TRBJ2-1; 9 nucleotides agree with TRBD1. This CDR3 has 14 amino acids. V lost 3 bases, J lost 6 bases, and 3 bases stayed unmatched. Germline V gene lookup returns CDR1 MNHEY and CDR2 SMNVEV (reference sequence). The CDR3 sequence is CASSLTGGGNEQFF. CDR3 nucleotide sequence: TGTGCCAGCAGTTTGACAGGGGGAGGCAATGAGCAGTTCTTC.

This clonotype has more than one count but fewer than ten. The chain carries TRBV28 and TRBJ2-5; a possible D gene is TRBD1 (5 bases). Germline V gene sequence: CDR1 MDHEN, CDR2 SYDVKM. The CDR3 extends over 14 amino acids. V lost 11 bases and J 5 bases, leaving 21 bases between the germline ends. As DNA, the CDR3 is TGTGCCCCCCTGGGTGCAGGGCAGAACGAGACCCAGTACTTC. Translated: CAPLGAGQNETQYF. Variable domain in full (rest from reference TRBV28 and TRBJ2-5): DVKVTQSSRYLVKRTGEKVFLECVQDMDHENMFWYRQDPGLGLRLIYFSYDVKMKEKGDIPEGYSVSREKKERFSLILESASTNQTSMYLCAPLGAGQNETQYFGPGTRLLVL.

This clonotype was found many times. This chain links TRBV4-3 with TRBJ2-1; D may match TRBD1 or TRBD2 (5 bases each). The CDR3 spans 16 residues. Per the germline V gene, CDR1 is LGHNA and CDR2 is YSLEER. V was pared by 0 bases and J by 4 bases, with 13 bases between. CDR3 amino acids: CASSQDEGTAYNEQFF. The CDR3 DNA sequence: TGCGCCAGCAGCCAAGATGAAGGGACGGCATACAATGAGCAGTTCTTC.

The CDR3 here is CSVGGERAETQYF. CDR3 sequence (DNA): TGCAGCGTTGGCGGAGAACGGGCAGAGACCCAGTACTTC. This chain links TRBV29-1 with TRBJ2-5; no reliable D call. Germline lookup yields CDR1 SQVTM and CDR2 ANQGSEA. Between the trimmed V and J ends, which lost 4 bases and 4 bases, there was a span of 13 bases. This CDR3 comprises 13 residues.

This clonotype was found a few times. The genes are TRBV12-5 and TRBJ1-1; D gene uncertain. The CDR3 runs to 12 residues. V was shortened by 0 bases and J by 3 bases, with 2 bases between the two germline ends. CDR1 and CDR2 from the germline V gene are LGHNT and FRNRAP. CDR3 residues: CASGLVDTEAFF. The CDR3 DNA is TGTGCTAGTGGTTTGGTGGACACTGAAGCTTTCTTT.

This clonotype came up a few times. The V and J genes are TRBV5-1 and TRBJ2-3; the D gene is possibly TRBD1 (6 bases). Germline CDR1 and CDR2: SGHRS and YFSETQ. The CDR3 contains 15 residues. V lost 4 bases, J lost 3 bases, and 15 bases lay in between. The CDR3 reads CASSPRGKLTDTQYF. In DNA form, the CDR3 reads TGCGCCAGCAGCCCCAGGGGAAAACTGACAGATACGCAGTATTTT. The full variable domain, its missing parts supplied by reference TRBV5-1 and TRBJ2-3, is KAGVTQTPRYLIKTRGQQVTLSCSPISGHRSVSWYQQTPGQGLQFLFEYFSETQRNKGNFPGRFSGRQFSNSRSEMNVSTLELGDSALYLCASSPRGKLTDTQYFGPGTRLTVL.

This clonotype was seen only a few times. This chain joins TRBV11-2 and TRBJ1-1; no firm D call. Trimming pared 3 bases from V and 0 bases from J, leaving 8 bases between. Germline CDR1 is SGHAT and CDR2 is FQNNGV. The CDR3 runs to 14 residues. In nucleotides, the CDR3 is TGTGCCAGCAGCTTTCCGGGGATGAACACTGAAGCTTTCTTT. It translates to CASSFPGMNTEAFF.

There are a few counts of this clonotype. The V call is TRBV5-1, the J call TRBJ2-2; 7 bases are a match to TRBD1. The CDR3 extends over 15 amino acids. V shed 2 bases and J 4 bases; nucleotides not matched to a gene: 5. Germline V gives CDR1 SGHRS, CDR2 YFSETQ. CDR3 nucleotides: TGCGCCAGCAGCTTCCGGACAGGCGCCACCGGGGAGCTGTTTTTT. Translating it yields CASSFRTGATGELFF.

CDR3 nucleotides: TGTGCCAGCTCACCCGCAGGGAGGAACACTGAAGCTTTCTTT. Its protein is CASSPAGRNTEAFF. The V gene is TRBV18, the J gene TRBJ1-1; D is perhaps TRBD1 (5 bases). The germline V gene encodes CDR1 KGHSH and CDR2 LQKENI. The CDR3 is 14 amino acids. Trimming shortened V by 3 bases and J by 1 base, and 9 bases separated the two germline ends.

This clonotype was found a few times. CDR3 sequence reads: CATSRDKRRMTGNSNQPQHF. In nucleotides, the CDR3 is TGTGCCACCAGCAGAGACAAAAGACGGATGACAGGGAATAGCAATCAGCCCCAGCATTTT. This chain connects TRBV15 to TRBJ1-5; the match to TRBD1 covers 7 bases. The CDR3 loop spans 20 amino acids. Germline V gene sequence: CDR1 LNHNV, CDR2 YYDKDF (reference sequence). J gave up 0 bases and V 0 bases, and 14 bases lay outside the gene matches. The whole variable domain, remainder taken from reference TRBV15 and TRBJ1-5, is DAMVIQNPRYQVTQFGKPVTLSCSQTLNHNVMYWYQQKSSQAPKLLFHYYDKDFNNEADTPDNFQSRRPNTSFCFLDIRSPGLGDTAMYLCATSRDKRRMTGNSNQPQHFGDGTRLSIL.

This clonotype was counted between two and nine times. The CDR3 loop is CASSQGGWGTEAFF. The CDR3 DNA follows: TGCGCCAGCAGCCAAGGCGGATGGGGGACTGAAGCTTTCTTT. The chain links TRBV4-1 to TRBJ1-1, with D perhaps TRBD1 (5 bases). V was shortened by 1 base and J by 5 bases, with 11 bases between the two germline ends. Germline V gene sequence: CDR1 MGHRA, CDR2 YSYEKL. CDR3 length equals 14 residues.

This clonotype was seen a handful of times. The chain joins TRBV7-8 to TRBJ1-5, with D hard to call. The ends were cut back, 5 bases at V and 7 bases at J, with 9 bases in the middle. The germline gives CDR1 SGHVS, CDR2 FQNEAQ. The CDR3 has 12 residues. Here the CDR3 DNA reads TGTGCCAGCAGCACCAATCGACAGCCCCAGCATTTT. It encodes CASSTNRQPQHF.

This clonotype was found a few times. The chain is built from TRBV7-6 and TRBJ2-7, with 10 bases matching TRBD1. The CDR3 contains 14 residues. The germline V gene has CDR1 SGHVS and CDR2 FNYEAQ. Trimming at V came to 5 bases and at J to 1 base, leaving 2 bases not matched to a gene. The CDR3 DNA follows: TGTGCCAGCAGCGAGGGACAGGGGTCCTACGAGCAGTACGTC. This sequence encodes CASSEGQGSYEQYV.

This clonotype was picked up many times. V usage is TRBV6-2 or TRBV6-3 and J usage is TRBJ1-5; perhaps TRBD1 as D (6 bases). The CDR3 is 14 amino acids. The ends were cut back, 6 bases at V and 4 bases at J, with 13 bases in the middle. The germline V gene encodes CDR1 MNHEY and CDR2 SVGEGT. In nucleotides, the CDR3 is TGTGCCAGCAGCTCGACAGGTGGGAATCAGCCCCAGCATTTT. This encodes CASSSTGGNQPQHF.

This clonotype appeared a few times. The V call is TRBV7-9, the J call TRBJ2-2; D call uncertain. Trimming shortened V by 2 bases and J by 1 base, and 5 bases separated the two germline ends. The CDR3 covers 14 residues. Germline-derived CDR1 and CDR2 are SEHNR and FQNEAQ (reference sequence). CDR3 residues: CASSLNKNTGELFF. The CDR3 nucleotides read TGTGCCAGCAGCTTAAACAAGAACACCGGGGAGCTGTTTTTT.

The J gene is TRBJ2-1, the V gene TRBV6-2 or TRBV6-3; TRBD1 aligns across 7 bases. The trim removed 2 bases at V and 10 bases at J, leaving 14 bases unmatched. The CDR3 sequence is 16 residues long. Germline-derived CDR1 and CDR2 are MNHEY and SVGEGT. The CDR3 here is CASSYAQRQGSGEQFF. Here the CDR3 DNA reads TGTGCCAGCAGTTACGCGCAGAGACAGGGCTCGGGGGAGCAGTTCTTC.

In its sample, this clonotype was seen many times. The chain links TRBV4-3 to TRBJ1-1, with a possible D match to TRBD1 (6 bases). The germline V gene encodes CDR1 LGHNA and CDR2 YSLEER. Trimming left V 0 bases short and J 1 base short, with 12 bases between. The CDR3 length is 16 residues. CDR3 amino acids: CASSQDLTGGNTEAFF. The CDR3 DNA is TGCGCCAGCAGCCAAGACCTGACAGGAGGGAACACTGAAGCTTTCTTT.

A few counts support this clonotype. The chain links TRBV9 to TRBJ2-1; the D gene is possibly TRBD1 (5 bases). This CDR3 has 15 residues. Trimming pared 3 bases from V and 0 bases from J, leaving 10 bases between. The germline gives CDR1 SGDLS, CDR2 YYNGEE. For the CDR3, the DNA is TGTGCCAGCAGCGGCAGGGTCGGCTCCTACAATGAGCAGTTCTTC. Amino acids: CASSGRVGSYNEQFF. The whole variable domain, filled in from reference TRBV9 and TRBJ2-1, reads DSGVTQTPKHLITATGQRVTLRCSPRSGDLSVYWYQQSLDQGLQFLIQYYNGEERAKGNILERFSAQQFPDLHSELNLSSLELGDSALYFCASSGRVGSYNEQFFGPGTRLTVL.

The chain uses TRBV6-2 or TRBV6-3 and TRBJ2-7; 7 bases are a match to TRBD2. With 6 bases clipped from V and 0 bases from J, the junction kept 11 bases outside the gene matches. CDR1 is MNHEY, CDR2 SVGEGT, per germline. The CDR3 contains 16 residues. The CDR3 protein is CASRPSRAGPSYEQYV. The CDR3 nucleotides read TGTGCCAGCAGACCGAGTCGAGCGGGGCCCTCCTACGAGCAGTACGTC.

The chain is built from TRBV30 and TRBJ2-1; D is unresolved. Looked up from germline, CDR1 is GTSNPN and CDR2 is SVGIG (reference sequence). The length of the CDR3 is 11 residues. Trimming pared 0 bases from V and 15 bases from J, leaving 12 bases between. CDR3 coding DNA: TGTGCCTGGAGTGTTAAGACTGAAAGGTTCTTC. It codes for CAWSVKTERFF.

The CDR3 loop reads CASGVSTNEKLFF. As DNA, the CDR3 is TGTGCCAGCGGGGTGTCAACTAATGAAAAACTGTTTTTT. The chain is built from TRBV3-1 and TRBJ1-4, with no clear D. This CDR3 region has 13 residues. The V and J ends lost 8 bases and 0 bases respectively, with 7 bases between them. Per germline, CDR1 LGHDT and CDR2 YNNKEL (reference sequence).

This clonotype was seen a few times. The chain links TRBV7-8 to TRBJ2-7; 9 bases line up with TRBD2. The junction had 10 bases not matched to a gene; V was cut back by 4 bases and J by 0 bases. The CDR3 runs 17 residues. The germline V gene has CDR1 SGHVS and CDR2 FQNEAQ. This CDR3 is CASSSHLAGARSYEQYF. CDR3 coding DNA: TGTGCCAGCAGCTCCCACTTAGCGGGGGCCCGCTCCTACGAGCAGTACTTC.

The chain links TRBV7-8 to TRBJ2-2; the D is unclear. Germline CDR1 is SGHVS and CDR2 is FQNEAQ. The CDR3 extends over 21 amino acids. V lost 0 bases, J lost 4 bases, and 27 bases lay in between. The CDR3 bases are TGTGCCAGCAGCTTAGCTTCTGAAAAGCTTCACAAGGGTGTTATCACCGGGGAGCTGTTTTTT. This codes for CASSLASEKLHKGVITGELFF.

This clonotype was seen many times. The chain combines TRBV25-1 with TRBJ2-1; D ambiguous. The V and J ends lost 11 bases and 3 bases respectively, with 5 bases between them. Germline assignment: CDR1 MGHDK and CDR2 SYGVNS. This CDR3 is built from 10 residues. The CDR3: CAAGYNEQFF. As DNA, the CDR3 is TGTGCCGCAGGCTACAATGAGCAGTTCTTC.

The chain employs TRBV15 and TRBJ1-5, with 7 nucleotides matching TRBD1. This CDR3 contains 16 residues. Germline trimming cut 5 bases from V and 4 bases from J; bases unmatched to any gene: 11. Germline CDR1 and CDR2: LNHNV and YYDKDF (reference sequence). CDR3: CATSPIRAGGNQPQHF. The DNA for the CDR3 is TGTGCCACCAGCCCCATCCGAGCAGGGGGTAATCAGCCCCAGCATTTT. Using reference TRBV15 and TRBJ1-5 for the parts outside the CDR3, the full variable domain is DAMVIQNPRYQVTQFGKPVTLSCSQTLNHNVMYWYQQKSSQAPKLLFHYYDKDFNNEADTPDNFQSRRPNTSFCFLDIRSPGLGDTAMYLCATSPIRAGGNQPQHFGDGTRLSIL.

This clonotype was counted between two and nine times. The V call is TRBV4-2, the J call TRBJ2-3, with 10 bases fitting TRBD1. This CDR3 comprises 15 residues. The germline gives CDR1 LGHNA, CDR2 YNFKEQ. With 3 bases clipped from V and 6 bases from J, the junction kept 6 bases outside the gene matches. CDR3 sequence (DNA): TGTGCCAGCAGCCAGGACAGGGGGATAGGGGATACGCAGTATTTT. Translation gives CASSQDRGIGDTQYF.

The V call is TRBV27, the J call TRBJ2-2; D could derive from TRBD1 or TRBD2 (7 bases each). The germline V gene has CDR1 MNHEY and CDR2 SMNVEV (reference sequence). Deletions cut 5 bases from V and 4 bases from J, with 20 bases between. The CDR3 runs to 17 residues. The CDR3 nucleotides are TGTGCCAGCAGTCAATTCTCAGGGGGAGGGTCCACCGGGGAGCTGTTTTTT. As protein: CASSQFSGGGSTGELFF.

The chain has TRBV7-8 and TRBJ2-7, with D perhaps assigned TRBD1 or TRBD2 (5 bases each). Between the trimmed V and J ends, which lost 5 bases and 3 bases, there was a span of 14 bases. The CDR3 has 14 amino acids. The V gene's germline CDR1 is SGHVS and CDR2 FQNEAQ. DNA for the CDR3: TGTGCCAGCAGCCCGGGGACGAACTACTACGAGCAGTACTTC. Residues: CASSPGTNYYEQYF.

This clonotype appeared many times. V usage is TRBV15 and J usage is TRBJ2-7; D unclear. CDR3 length: 13 amino acids. V lost 4 bases and J lost 2, with 9 bases in between. Germline loops: CDR1 LNHNV, CDR2 YYDKDF (reference sequence). Here the CDR3 DNA reads TGTGCCACCAGCACGGGCTTGGCCTACGAGCAGTACGTC. It encodes CATSTGLAYEQYV.

This clonotype has only a few counts. The gene calls are TRBV3-1 and TRBJ2-5; TRBD2 matches 11 bases. Unmatched junction bases numbered 10, after V lost 2 bases and J lost 5 bases. This CDR3 is 17 amino acids long. The V gene's germline CDR1 is LGHDT and CDR2 YNNKEL (reference sequence). The CDR3 protein is CASSQWGLAVGWETQYF. The CDR3 region has the DNA TGTGCCAGCAGCCAATGGGGACTAGCGGTTGGTTGGGAGACCCAGTACTTC.

The chain has TRBV6-1 and TRBJ2-7; D could derive from TRBD1 or TRBD2 (5 bases each). V was cut by 3 bases and J by 2 bases, with 11 bases left in between. CDR1 is MNHNS and CDR2 is SASEGT in the germline V gene. The CDR3 is 14 residues long. The CDR3 DNA reads TGTGCCAGCAGTGAGTCGGGGCGCCCCTACGAGCAGTACGTC. Residues: CASSESGRPYEQYV.

This chain uses TRBV7-9 with TRBJ2-1, with TRBD2 identical over 9 bases. V dropped 3 bases and J dropped 7; count of bases not matched to a gene: 4. Germline V gene sequence: CDR1 SEHNR, CDR2 FQNEAQ (reference sequence). The CDR3 length is 14 residues. This CDR3 reads CASSFAGGHNEQFF. Written as DNA, the CDR3 is TGTGCCAGCAGCTTCGCGGGGGGGCATAATGAGCAGTTCTTC.